This TCR beta chain was recovered during a study of HIV-infected patients and healthy controls. TCRdb re-called the 5' RACE reads through MiXCR, storing one row per CDR3 protein. The table lists about 64,000 distinct CDR3 sequences, 15% to 20% of them singletons. Trimming pared 6 bases from V and 3 bases from J, leaving 15 bases between. Germline loops: CDR1 MNHEY, CDR2 SVGAGI. CDR3 length equals 15 residues. At least ten counts were recorded for this clonotype. This chain joins TRBV6-5 and TRBJ2-1; D perhaps matches TRBD2 (6 bases). Material for sequencing was CD4+ T cells from blood. The sequence was collected from a human donor in good health. CDR3 loop: CASSPGKRVYNEQFF. The CDR3 DNA reads TGTGCCAGCAGCCCCGGGAAGCGGGTCTACAATGAGCAGTTCTTC.